This T cell receptor (beta chain) originates from a study of OX40 agonist ivuxolimab in advanced cancers. The CDR3 has 15 residues. Trimming took 0 bases from V and 7 from J; bases not matched to a gene: 6. Germline-derived CDR1 and CDR2 are MNHEY and SVGAGI. Patients were excluded for autoimmune disease history or systemic immunosuppression. Samples were taken at baseline and on day 1 of cycles 4 and 7. Produced via immunoSEQ multiplex PCR; TCRdb's table is partial and in-frame only. This repertoire shows tens of thousands of clones, 89% found once; its top ten account for 0.33%. The sample in question was CD4+ or CD8+ T cells sorted from blood, obtained in a trial of the OX40 agonist ivuxolimab. The chain is built from TRBV6-5 and TRBJ1-2; 9 nucleotides align to TRBD1. This TCR derives from an adult with an advanced solid tumor such as melanoma, head and neck, liver or kidney cancer. CDR3 DNA: TGTGCCAGCAGTTACTCGGGACAGGGATCTGGTGGCTACACCTTC. This sequence encodes CASSYSGQGSGGYTF.